This entry lists 17 T cell receptor beta chains sequenced from one sample in a study of regulatory T cells in long-lasting Graves disease. According to the study, TCR beta libraries were built with iRepertoire HTBI primers and CDR3-region Arm-PCR. MiXCR, applied by TCRdb to the multiplex PCR reads, yields one record per CDR3 protein. The data contain about 470,000 distinct CDR3 sequences, about 22% of them singletons. Time point: persistent/refractory GD, antithyroid drugs over 5 years with positive TRAb. The TCR library was made from RNA that had been extracted from PBMCs in TRIzol. The source was peripheral blood mononuclear cells (PBMCs), collected when the disease was refractory, from a patient treated with antithyroid drugs. Every receptor here comes from a female donor with Graves disease.

This clonotype has just a few counts. This chain links TRBV30 with TRBJ1-3; no reliable D call. CDR3 length: 13 residues. Trimming left V 5 bases short and J 4 bases short, with 12 bases between. Germline loops: CDR1 GTSNPN, CDR2 SVGIG (reference sequence). CDR3 nucleotide sequence: TGTGCCTGGGATAGTTCGTCCGGAAACACCATATATTTT. Amino acids: CAWDSSSGNTIYF.

The table lists this clonotype with many counts. The chain is built from TRBV28 and TRBJ2-5; D gene unclear. CDR3 length: 12 residues. CDR1 and CDR2 (germline): MDHEN, SYDVKM. V was trimmed by 6 bases and J by 0 bases, leaving 5 bases between them. The CDR3 loop is CASSLDQETQYF. Here the CDR3 DNA reads TGTGCCAGCAGCTTAGACCAAGAGACCCAGTACTTC.

The table lists this clonotype with many counts. The rearrangement links TRBV6-5 to TRBJ1-4, with 9 bases matching TRBD1. Germline V gives CDR1 MNHEY, CDR2 SVGAGI. This CDR3 has 15 residues. Trimming at V came to 4 bases and at J to 5 bases, leaving 5 bases not matched to a gene. Here the CDR3 reads CASSSYGTGNEKLFF. The CDR3 bases are TGTGCCAGCAGTTCCTACGGGACAGGGAATGAAAAACTGTTTTTT.

This clonotype was found a few times. A junction end diverges from the germline sequence, so it may reflect a read error. The rearrangement uses TRBV7-9 and TRBJ2-5, with a possible D match to TRBD2 (5 bases). Germline V lookup: CDR1 SEHNR, CDR2 FQNEAQ (reference sequence). The CDR3 loop spans 15 amino acids. The CDR3 DNA reads as TGTGCCAGCAGCTCCCAACGGACTTCACAAGGGACCCAGTACTTC. Translating it yields CASSSQRTSQGTQYF.

Ten or more counts support this clonotype. The chain recombines TRBV11-2 with TRBJ2-5; D is possibly TRBD1 (5 bases). Germline CDR1 reads SGHAT; CDR2 reads FQNNGV. This CDR3 comprises 13 residues. V was shortened by 5 bases and J by 2 bases, with 9 bases between the two germline ends. CDR3 DNA: TGTGCCAGCAGCCTGACAGTTCAAGAGACCCAGTACTTC. Translating gives CASSLTVQETQYF.

This clonotype was seen a handful of times. The chain recombines TRBV7-8 with TRBJ1-1; 9 bases agree with TRBD1. Looked up from germline, CDR1 is SGHVS and CDR2 is FQNEAQ. The CDR3 length is 17 residues. The V and J ends lost 0 bases and 4 bases, in that order; junction bases with no gene match: 9. The CDR3 DNA reads as TGTGCCAGCAGCTTAGCGCTTTGGGACAGGGTGTCCACTGAAGCTTTCTTT. Translated: CASSLALWDRVSTEAFF.

As regards this clonotype: A much larger clone sits a single nucleotide away, making a read error possible. The rearrangement links TRBV28 to TRBJ2-2; D uncertain. The CDR3 is 15 residues long. Germline V lookup: CDR1 MDHEN, CDR2 SYDVKM. V shed 5 bases and J shed 6 bases, with 16 bases lying between them. DNA of the CDR3: TGTGCCAGCAGTCTCCTGAACAACCTCCCCGGGGAGCTGTTTTTT. Amino acids: CASSLLNNLPGELFF. Supplemented by reference TRBV28 and TRBJ2-2, the full variable domain reads DVKVTQSSRYLVKRTGEKVFLECVQDMDHENMFWYRQDPGLGLRLIYFSYDVKMKEKGDIPEGYSVSREKKERFSLILESASTNQTSMYLCASSLLNNLPGELFFGEGSRLTVL.

Concerning this clonotype itself: A much larger clone lies a single base off, so this may be a read error. The V gene is TRBV6-2 or TRBV6-3, the J gene TRBJ2-2; the D is unclear. This CDR3 is 12 amino acids long. V lost 6 bases to trimming and J lost 4 bases, with 6 bases between them. CDR1 MNHEY and CDR2 SVGEGT come from the germline V gene. Written as DNA, the CDR3 is TGTGCCAGCAGCCGCCCCACCGGGGAGCTGTTTTTT. It specifies CASSRPTGELFF.

This clonotype came up many times. In DNA form, the CDR3 reads TGCAGTGCTCAGGGTGGGACGCCTAATCAGCCCCAGCATTTT. Protein product: CSAQGGTPNQPQHF. The rearrangement links TRBV20-1 to TRBJ1-5; possibly TRBD1 for D (5 bases). Trimming cost V 5 bases and J 4 bases, with 15 bases left between them. Germline CDR1 and CDR2: DFQATT and SNEGSKA (reference sequence). The CDR3 loop spans 14 amino acids.

Ten or more counts support this clonotype. The chain recombines TRBV20-1 with TRBJ2-1; no clear D. Trimming stripped 0 bases from V and 9 bases from J, with 15 bases between. The CDR3 is made up of 14 amino acids. CDR1 and CDR2 from the germline V gene are DFQATT and SNEGSKA (reference sequence). As DNA, the CDR3 is TGCAGTGCTAGAGATCCAGTGGGGTTAACTGAGCAGTTCTTC. It encodes CSARDPVGLTEQFF.

This clonotype was recorded a few times. This may stem from a read error, because a much larger clone lies one nucleotide away. CDR3 DNA sequence: TGTGCCTGCAGTTTTTACGGGACAGATAATGAAAAACTGTTTTTT. Translated: CACSFYGTDNEKLFF. This chain connects TRBV27 to TRBJ1-4; 7 bases match TRBD1. Germline loops: CDR1 MNHEY, CDR2 SMNVEV (reference sequence). CDR3 size: 15 residues.

This clonotype was detected ten times or more. The J gene is TRBJ1-1, the V gene TRBV28; TRBD1 might be the D (5 bases). Germline lookup yields CDR1 MDHEN and CDR2 SYDVKM. V lost 5 bases and J lost 3, with 22 bases in between. This CDR3 is built from 17 residues. CDR3 sequence: CASSQRSWGGGDTEAFF. DNA for the CDR3: TGTGCCAGCAGTCAGCGATCTTGGGGCGGAGGGGACACTGAAGCTTTCTTT.

CDR3 region: CSARVRTGRGTDTQYF. The CDR3 region has the DNA TGCAGTGCTAGGGTCCGAACGGGGCGAGGCACAGATACGCAGTATTTT. The chain uses TRBV20-1 and TRBJ2-3, with D perhaps TRBD1 or TRBD2 (5 bases each). Germline V gene lookup returns CDR1 DFQATT and CDR2 SNEGSKA (reference sequence). The V end was cut by 3 bases, the J end by 1 base, with 17 bases between. This CDR3 is built from 16 residues.

This clonotype showed up just a few times. The DNA is omitted, as the CDR3 cannot be located on it reliably, and the CDR3 follows TCRdb's listing. V is TRBV6-5 and J is TRBJ1-2; TRBD1, as called in the table, went unchecked against the DNA. CDR1 is MNHEY, CDR2 SVGAGI, per germline. The CDR3 region is 13 residues in length, termini included. The chain's CDR3 is CASSSSDRDGYTF.

This clonotype was counted many times. The chain uses TRBV5-1 and TRBJ1-1; possible D gene TRBD1, 6 bases. Trimming shortened V by 0 bases and J by 5 bases, and 14 bases separated the two germline ends. This CDR3 has 15 amino acids. CDR1 and CDR2 (germline): SGHRS, YFSETQ. CDR3 protein: CASSLENRAGTEAFF. CDR3 in DNA: TGCGCCAGCAGCTTGGAGAACAGGGCAGGAACTGAAGCTTTCTTT.

This clonotype occurred a few times. The V call is TRBV29-1, the J call TRBJ1-2; possible D gene TRBD1, 6 bases. Germline CDR1 and CDR2: SQVTM and ANQGSEA. Trimming cost V 7 bases and J 1 base, with 13 bases left between them. The CDR3 sequence is 13 residues long. The CDR3 protein is CSAEGGYNYGYTF. The DNA of the CDR3 is TGCAGCGCAGAAGGGGGATATAACTATGGCTACACCTTC.

This clonotype occurred many times. The V and J genes are TRBV20-1 and TRBJ2-7; D is unresolved. Germline lookup yields CDR1 DFQATT and CDR2 SNEGSKA (reference sequence). CDR3 length equals 14 residues. The V end lost 7 bases, the J end lost 0 bases, and 16 bases lay between the germline ends. The CDR3 bases are TGCAGTGTGGGTACGTCCTCTTACTCCTACGAGCAGTACTTC. It specifies CSVGTSSYSYEQYF.